This T cell receptor beta chain was recovered during a study of blood T cell repertoires in COVID-19. Data came from immunoSEQ multiplex PCR; TCRdb stores just in-frame clones and leaves some out. The repertoire consists of 60,000 to 75,000 clones, with about 89% occurring once and the leading ten covering about 6.3%. The CDR3 spans 10 residues. Germline V CDR1 and CDR2: MNHEY, SVGAGI. Concerning this clone itself: Its ends do not fully match the called genes, so a read error is possible.

This sequence was found in a man in his 60s with acute or convalescent COVID-19. Sequencing was done on a sample of peripheral blood. The chain employs TRBV6-5 and TRBJ1-2; 7 bases align to TRBD1. CDR3: CASSTDRTLF. The CDR3 DNA sequence: TGTGCCAGCAGTACGGACAGGACCCTCTTC.